This entry features one T cell receptor (beta chain) sequence. The data originate from a study of blood T cell repertoires in COVID-19. Trimming stripped 1 base from V and 5 bases from J, with 12 bases between. Germline CDR1 SGHRS, CDR2 YFSETQ. This CDR3 region has 15 residues. Sequenced by immunoSEQ multiplex PCR; TCRdb stores in-frame clones only, minus some. The data show some 250,000 clones, about 86% seen once. This TCR was recovered from a woman aged 25 to 39 who had recovered from COVID-19. This chain uses TRBV5-1 with TRBJ2-2; D may be TRBD2 (6 bases). Sequenced input: peripheral blood. CDR3 amino acids: CASSLWDSGTGELFF. The CDR3 region has the DNA TGCGCCAGCAGCTTGTGGGACTCGGGGACCGGGGAGCTGTTTTTT.